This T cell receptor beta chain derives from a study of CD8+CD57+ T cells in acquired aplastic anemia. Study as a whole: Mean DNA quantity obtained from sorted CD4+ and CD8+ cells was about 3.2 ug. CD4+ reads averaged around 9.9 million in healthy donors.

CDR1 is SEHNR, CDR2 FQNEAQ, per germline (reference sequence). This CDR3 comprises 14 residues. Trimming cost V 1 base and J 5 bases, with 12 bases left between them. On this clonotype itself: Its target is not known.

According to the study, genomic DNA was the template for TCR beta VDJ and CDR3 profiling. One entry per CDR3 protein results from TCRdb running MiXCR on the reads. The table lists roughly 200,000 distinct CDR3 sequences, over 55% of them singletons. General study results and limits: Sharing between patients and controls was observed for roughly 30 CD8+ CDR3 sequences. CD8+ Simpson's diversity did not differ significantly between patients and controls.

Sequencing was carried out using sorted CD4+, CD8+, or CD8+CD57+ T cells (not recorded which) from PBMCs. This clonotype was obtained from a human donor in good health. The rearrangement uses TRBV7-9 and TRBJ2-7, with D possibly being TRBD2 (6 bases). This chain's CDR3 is CASSLGLGAHEQYF. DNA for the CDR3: TGTGCCAGCAGCTTAGGACTAGGAGCCCACGAGCAGTACTTC.